Below are 28 T cell receptor beta chains sequenced from a single sample in a study of OX40 agonist ivuxolimab in advanced cancers. Clones were sequenced by immunoSEQ multiplex PCR, and TCRdb holds only the in-frame ones, with some missing. This table holds about 73,000 clones, over 80% found once. This material consisted of CD4+ or CD8+ T cells sorted from blood, taken in a trial of the OX40 agonist ivuxolimab. These TCRs come from an adult with an advanced solid tumor such as melanoma, head and neck, liver or kidney cancer.

The chain carries TRBV6-5 and TRBJ2-7, with D tentatively TRBD1 (6 bases). The CDR3 totals 13 residues. V was pared by 5 bases and J by 6 bases, with 14 bases between. The germline CDR1 and CDR2 sequences are MNHEY and SVGAGI. This CDR3 reads CASSTPGHGEQYF. For the CDR3, the DNA is TGTGCCAGCAGTACTCCGGGACACGGCGAGCAGTACTTC.

This clone has a single count. V usage is TRBV29-1 and J usage is TRBJ2-2; a possible D gene is TRBD1 (5 bases). CDR1 is SQVTM and CDR2 is ANQGSEA in the germline V gene. The CDR3 totals 11 residues. Trimming took 7 bases from V and 3 from J, leaving 6 bases between them. CDR3 nucleotide sequence: TGCAGCGGCAGGGACACCGGGGAGCTGTTTTTT. This gives the protein CSGRDTGELFF.

The rearrangement links TRBV5-1 to TRBJ2-7, with D possibly TRBD2 on 6 matching bases. The CDR3 has 13 amino acids. Trimming took off 0 bases at V and 6 bases at J, with 10 bases between the two ends. The germline V gene has CDR1 SGHRS and CDR2 YFSETQ. This chain's CDR3 is CASSLGDSTEQYF. CDR3 in DNA: TGCGCCAGCAGCTTGGGGGACTCCACCGAGCAGTACTTC.

This sequence joins TRBV13 and TRBJ2-7; tentative D call: TRBD2 (6 bases). Germline lookup yields CDR1 PRHDT and CDR2 FYEKMQ (reference sequence). The CDR3 runs 14 residues. Trimming shortened V by 0 bases and J by 7 bases, and 13 bases separated the two germline ends. The CDR3 DNA is TGTGCCAGCAGCTTAGGGGACCCGGGAGTAGAGCAGTACTTC. This sequence encodes CASSLGDPGVEQYF.

The chain couples TRBV7-6 to TRBJ2-5, with TRBD2 matching over 10 bases. The ends lost 2 bases at V and 5 bases at J; junction bases unmatched: 8. The CDR3 length is 16 residues. In germline, CDR1 is SGHVS, CDR2 FNYEAQ. The chain's CDR3 is CASSLMSSGSLETQYF. The CDR3 DNA reads TGTGCCAGCAGCTTAATGTCTAGCGGGAGTTTGGAGACCCAGTACTTC.

The chain carries TRBV7-9 and TRBJ2-4; D remains ambiguous. CDR3 size: 14 residues. The germline CDR1 and CDR2 sequences are SEHNR and FQNEAQ (reference sequence). Trimming took off 3 bases at V and 6 bases at J, with 12 bases between the two ends. The CDR3 DNA follows: TGTGCCAGCAGCTTCGACGGGCCCCGAAACATTCAGTACTTC. This codes for CASSFDGPRNIQYF.

The CDR3 region has the DNA TGTGCCAGCAGAGAGGACTACTCCTACAATGAGCAGTTCTTC. Translating it yields CASREDYSYNEQFF. The chain joins TRBV2 to TRBJ2-1, with a possible D match to TRBD2 (6 bases). V was trimmed by 6 bases and J by 0 bases, leaving 9 bases between them. From germline, CDR1 is SNHLY and CDR2 FYNNEI. This CDR3 is 14 amino acids long.

This clone was seen more than once but under ten times. The chain combines TRBV7-9 with TRBJ1-1, with D hard to call. This CDR3 comprises 12 residues. CDR1 SEHNR and CDR2 FQNEAQ come from the germline V gene (reference sequence). The ends were cut back, 6 bases at V and 1 base at J, with 6 bases in the middle. The CDR3: CASSPENTEAFF. As DNA, the CDR3 is TGTGCCAGCAGTCCGGAGAACACTGAAGCTTTCTTT.

This rearrangement joins TRBV2 to TRBJ2-7; D not certain. Germline lookup yields CDR1 SNHLY and CDR2 FYNNEI. The CDR3 is 14 residues long. V dropped 8 bases and J dropped 0 bases, with 14 bases sitting between them. As DNA, the CDR3 is TGTGCCAGCGCCGGGCGGTTGGACTCCTACGAGCAGTACTTC. Amino acids: CASAGRLDSYEQYF.

The chain carries TRBV19 and TRBJ1-2, with a weak D call TRBD1 (6 bases). This CDR3 is 13 amino acids long. Germline lookup yields CDR1 LNHDA and CDR2 SQIVND (reference sequence). Trimming pared 6 bases from V and 6 bases from J, leaving 14 bases between. CDR3 nucleotide sequence: TGTGCCAGTAGGCAATCAGGGGAAGATGGCTACACCTTC. Translated: CASRQSGEDGYTF.

The genes are TRBV5-1 and TRBJ2-3, with D unresolved. There are 14 residues in the CDR3. V gave up 0 bases and J gave up 0 bases, with 5 bases separating them. CDR1 is SGHRS and CDR2 is YFSETQ in the germline V gene. The chain's CDR3 is CASSLGSSTDTQYF. The CDR3 DNA reads as TGCGCCAGCAGCTTGGGTTCCAGCACAGATACGCAGTATTTT. Full variable domain (rest looked up from reference TRBV5-1 and TRBJ2-3): KAGVTQTPRYLIKTRGQQVTLSCSPISGHRSVSWYQQTPGQGLQFLFEYFSETQRNKGNFPGRFSGRQFSNSRSEMNVSTLELGDSALYLCASSLGSSTDTQYFGPGTRLTVL.

This clone came up a few times. The chain combines TRBV7-9 with TRBJ1-2; D is undetermined. This CDR3 contains 15 residues. Germline V CDR1 and CDR2: SEHNR, FQNEAQ (reference sequence). V was shortened by 4 bases and J by 2 bases, with 14 bases between the two germline ends. The CDR3 reads CASSSSTSTNYGYTF. DNA of the CDR3: TGTGCCAGCAGCTCCTCAACTTCCACAAACTATGGCTACACCTTC.

The chain employs TRBV7-9 and TRBJ2-1; 11 bases line up with TRBD1. Germline V gives CDR1 SEHNR, CDR2 FQNEAQ (reference sequence). This CDR3 is 16 amino acids long. The V and J ends lost 7 bases and 7 bases, in that order; junction bases with no gene match: 12. The CDR3 protein is CASTGTGGMFRNEQFF. Written as DNA, the CDR3 is TGTGCCAGCACCGGGACAGGGGGTATGTTTAGGAATGAGCAGTTCTTC. The full variable domain, with the rest looked up from reference TRBV7-9 and TRBJ2-1, is DTGVSQNPRHKITKRGQNVTFRCDPISEHNRLYWYRQTLGQGPEFLTYFQNEAQLEKSRLLSDRFSAERPKGSFSTLEIQRTEQGDSAMYLCASTGTGGMFRNEQFFGPGTRLTVL.

V and J are TRBV28 and TRBJ1-2; a possible D gene is TRBD1 (5 bases). Trimming stripped 4 bases from V and 6 bases from J, with 18 bases between. Germline V gene data show CDR1 as MDHEN and CDR2 as SYDVKM. This CDR3 has 15 amino acids. The CDR3 DNA reads as TGTGCCAGCAGTTCGAGCGGGGGGAGCCGGCATGGCTACACCTTC. This codes for CASSSSGGSRHGYTF.

The chain has TRBV18 and TRBJ2-5, with D possibly being TRBD2 (6 bases). The CDR3 spans 14 residues. CDR1 and CDR2 from the germline V gene are KGHSH and LQKENI. Trimming left V 8 bases short and J 7 bases short, with 20 bases between. CDR3 residues: CASGGDGPRRTQYF. CDR3 DNA: TGTGCCAGCGGAGGGGACGGGCCCAGGAGGACCCAGTACTTC.

The chain has TRBV11-2 and TRBJ2-7; D uncertain. Trimming pared 1 base from V and 0 bases from J, leaving 7 bases between. The CDR3 extends over 14 amino acids. CDR1 and CDR2 from the germline V gene are SGHAT and FQNNGV. The CDR3 reads CASSLGSSSYEQYF. As DNA, the CDR3 is TGTGCCAGCAGCTTAGGGTCGAGCTCCTACGAGCAGTACTTC.

This clone was seen a few times. The V gene is TRBV28, the J gene TRBJ1-4; 10 nucleotides match TRBD1. In germline, CDR1 is MDHEN, CDR2 SYDVKM. The CDR3 sequence is 14 residues long. After removal of 7 bases from V and 5 bases from J, the junction contained 4 bases not matched to a gene. CDR3 region: CASTRTGGNEKLFF. The CDR3 DNA reads as TGTGCCAGCACCCGGACAGGGGGAAATGAAAAACTGTTTTTT.

The CDR3 DNA follows: TGTGCCAGCAGCTTGGGGCAGCTTTATGGCTACACCTTC. Translating it yields CASSLGQLYGYTF. This chain connects TRBV5-4 to TRBJ1-2; D unclear. The CDR3 has 13 amino acids. V gave up 0 bases and J gave up 5 bases, with 8 bases separating them. Per germline, CDR1 SGHNT and CDR2 YYREEE (reference sequence).

V and J are TRBV28 and TRBJ1-2; 9 bases line up with TRBD1. Germline V gene lookup returns CDR1 MDHEN and CDR2 SYDVKM. The CDR3 runs 13 residues. Trimming cost V 7 bases and J 8 bases; bases outside gene matches: 8. The CDR3 region has the DNA TGTGCCAGCATGCTAGACAGGGGGAACGGCTACACCTTC. Its protein product is CASMLDRGNGYTF.

The chain employs TRBV19 and TRBJ2-7; D call uncertain. The germline V and J ends were trimmed by 1 base and 7 bases, with 11 bases remaining between them. Germline V lookup: CDR1 LNHDA, CDR2 SQIVND (reference sequence). CDR3 length equals 13 residues. The CDR3, as DNA: TGTGCCAGTAGTATAGGACCATCCGCGGAGCAGTACTTC. It translates to CASSIGPSAEQYF.

The genes are TRBV19 and TRBJ2-3; 12 positions match TRBD1. This CDR3 contains 16 residues. The germline V gene has CDR1 LNHDA and CDR2 SQIVND (reference sequence). V lost 5 bases, J lost 2 bases, and 5 bases stayed unmatched. This CDR3 is CASSSGTGGPTDTQYF. The DNA for the CDR3 is TGTGCCAGTAGTTCCGGGACAGGGGGCCCCACAGATACGCAGTATTTT.

This chain uses TRBV5-4 with TRBJ2-1; a possible D gene is TRBD1 (6 bases). Trimming removed 0 bases at V and 7 bases at J, with 14 bases between. The CDR3 sequence is 15 residues long. Germline V gene lookup returns CDR1 SGHNT and CDR2 YYREEE (reference sequence). Here the CDR3 reads CASSLAGRGPNEQFF. DNA of the CDR3: TGTGCCAGCAGCTTGGCGGGCAGGGGTCCAAATGAGCAGTTCTTC.

The genes are TRBV30 and TRBJ1-5; no firm D call. Trimming removed 1 base at V and 4 bases at J, with 8 bases between. This CDR3 contains 13 residues. In germline, CDR1 is GTSNPN, CDR2 SVGIG (reference sequence). CDR3 amino acids: CAWSETINQPQHF. CDR3 bases: TGTGCCTGGAGTGAGACAATTAATCAGCCCCAGCATTTT.

This clone was seen just once. The CDR3 reads CASSFNTETQYF. CDR3 bases: TGCGCCAGCAGCTTTAATACGGAGACCCAGTACTTC. The chain combines TRBV5-1 with TRBJ2-5, with unresolved D. CDR1 is SGHRS and CDR2 is YFSETQ in the germline V gene. The CDR3 extends over 12 amino acids. The ends were cut back, 2 bases at V and 5 bases at J, with 7 bases in the middle.

V and J are TRBV19 and TRBJ2-7; no definite D call. Trimming took off 0 bases at V and 5 bases at J, with 8 bases between the two ends. This CDR3 is 13 amino acids long. The germline gives CDR1 LNHDA, CDR2 SQIVND (reference sequence). In DNA form, the CDR3 reads TGTGCCAGTAGTATAGACCCAGGCAACGAGCAGTACTTC. Translated, it gives CASSIDPGNEQYF.

The chain links TRBV11-3 to TRBJ1-1; perhaps TRBD1 as D (6 bases). Deletions cut 4 bases from V and 6 bases from J, with 21 bases between. Germline values: CDR1 SGHNT, CDR2 YENEEA. The CDR3 runs 16 residues. The DNA of the CDR3 is TGTGCCAGCAGCTCCCTGACGGGGGCCTTGTACGCTGAAGCTTTCTTT. Translation: CASSSLTGALYAEAFF.

The rearrangement joins TRBV6-1 to TRBJ1-2; D is uncertain. V lost 7 bases and J 4 bases, leaving 16 bases between the germline ends. Per the germline V gene, CDR1 is MNHNS and CDR2 is SASEGT. The length of the CDR3 is 14 residues. The CDR3 DNA reads as TGTGCCAGCACCCCCGGGGTAGGGATCTATGGCTACACCTTC. Encoded protein: CASTPGVGIYGYTF.

This clone has a handful of counts. V usage is TRBV7-5 and J usage is TRBJ2-5. TRBV7-5 is annotated as a pseudogene. The CDR3 is 15 residues long. CDR3 amino acids: CARSINKVGQETQYF. CDR3 nucleotide sequence: TGTGCCAGAAGCATAAATAAGGTAGGGCAAGAGACCCAGTACTTC.